This passage covers 15 T cell receptor beta chains from one sample sequenced in a study of blood T cell repertoires in COVID-19. Produced via immunoSEQ multiplex PCR; TCRdb's table is partial and in-frame only. The repertoire holds roughly 250,000 clones, about 80% seen once, with roughly 9.6% in the top ten. The sample consisted of peripheral blood. All receptors come from a woman of 80 years or more with acute or convalescent COVID-19.

The rearrangement links TRBV2 to TRBJ1-6; D uncertain. This CDR3 comprises 15 residues. CDR1 and CDR2 from the germline V gene are SNHLY and FYNNEI. The V end lost 2 bases, the J end lost 5 bases, and 10 bases lay between the germline ends. CDR3 amino acids: CASSETGKNNSPLHF. The CDR3 DNA reads as TGTGCCAGCAGTGAAACGGGAAAAAATAATTCACCCCTCCACTTT.

The J gene is TRBJ2-1, the V gene TRBV11-3, with unresolved D. V lost 3 bases to trimming and J lost 0 bases, with 9 bases between them. This CDR3 is 15 amino acids long. Germline V gene lookup returns CDR1 SGHNT and CDR2 YENEEA. The CDR3 protein is CASSLVYSSYNEQFF. The CDR3 DNA is TGTGCCAGCAGCTTGGTCTATAGCTCCTACAATGAGCAGTTCTTC.

The chain recombines TRBV28 with TRBJ1-1; D gene ambiguous. Per the germline V gene, CDR1 is MDHEN and CDR2 is SYDVKM. The CDR3 runs 15 residues. V was clipped by 7 bases and J by 0 bases, with 15 bases between them. CDR3 region: CASTPLEPMNTEAFF. The CDR3 nucleotides are TGTGCCAGCACCCCGCTGGAGCCGATGAACACTGAAGCTTTCTTT.

V gene TRBV5-5 combines with J gene TRBJ1-2, with a possible D match to TRBD1 (5 bases). CDR3 size: 14 residues. V lost 2 bases and J lost 1, with 9 bases in between. CDR1 SGHKS and CDR2 YYEKEE come from the germline V gene (reference sequence). The CDR3 region is CASSLPGYNYGYTF. The DNA of the CDR3 is TGTGCCAGCAGCTTACCAGGGTATAACTATGGCTACACCTTC.

V and J are TRBV5-1 and TRBJ1-3; D might be TRBD1 (5 bases). The CDR3 loop spans 15 amino acids. The germline V gene has CDR1 SGHRS and CDR2 YFSETQ. Trimming took 0 bases from V and 4 from J, leaving 11 bases between them. The CDR3 loop is CASSLEPGPGNTIYF. The CDR3 bases are TGCGCCAGCAGCTTGGAACCAGGGCCAGGAAACACCATATATTTT.

The V and J genes are TRBV6-5 and TRBJ1-4; D might be TRBD1 (6 bases). The germline CDR1 and CDR2 sequences are MNHEY and SVGAGI. This CDR3 spans 14 amino acids. Trimming left V 7 bases short and J 3 bases short, with 12 bases between. The CDR3 spells CASTRGKANEKLFF. In DNA, the CDR3 is TGTGCCAGCACCAGGGGTAAAGCTAATGAAAAACTGTTTTTT.

This chain uses TRBV3-1 (or the pseudogene TRBV3-2) with TRBJ1-5, with D hard to call. This CDR3 has 14 amino acids. Germline CDR1 LGHDT, CDR2 YNNKEL (reference sequence). Trimming removed 2 bases from V and 6 bases from J, with 11 bases in between. CDR3 region: CASSQYEGGQPQHF. The CDR3 coding sequence is TGTGCCAGCAGCCAATATGAAGGCGGTCAGCCCCAGCATTTT.

This chain connects TRBV19 to TRBJ1-4, with TRBD1 matching 8 bases. V shed 3 bases, J shed 7 bases, and the junction held 7 bases outside the gene matches. The CDR3 spans 15 residues. Germline CDR1 is LNHDA and CDR2 is SQIVND (reference sequence). The CDR3 DNA sequence: TGTGCCAGTAGTATCGGAAGACAGGGGCTTGAAAAACTGTTTTTT. It codes for CASSIGRQGLEKLFF.

The chain carries TRBV19 and TRBJ1-3; possible D gene TRBD1, 5 bases. The CDR3 contains 16 residues. Trimming removed 4 bases at V and 0 bases at J, with 13 bases between. Germline-derived CDR1 and CDR2 are LNHDA and SQIVND (reference sequence). DNA of the CDR3: TGTGCCAGTAGTAAGACAGTGCAAAGCTCTGGAAACACCATATATTTT. Translating gives CASSKTVQSSGNTIYF.

V gene TRBV28 combines with J gene TRBJ1-2, with unresolved D. The germline V gene has CDR1 MDHEN and CDR2 SYDVKM. This CDR3 region has 12 residues. Trimming took off 4 bases at V and 8 bases at J, with 11 bases between the two ends. The CDR3 here is CASSSDPGGYTF. The CDR3 DNA is TGTGCCAGCAGTTCAGACCCAGGAGGCTACACCTTC.

The chain's CDR3 is CASEQGATYGYTF. DNA for the CDR3: TGTGCCAGCGAACAGGGGGCGACCTATGGCTACACCTTC. The chain joins TRBV5-6 to TRBJ1-2; 9 nucleotides line up with TRBD1. The junction had 5 bases not matched to a gene; V was cut back by 7 bases and J by 4 bases. The length of the CDR3 is 13 residues. Germline CDR1 and CDR2: SGHDT and YYEEEE.

The chain carries TRBV19 and TRBJ2-1; D may be TRBD2 (6 bases). V dropped 1 base and J dropped 9 bases, with 13 bases sitting between them. The CDR3 loop spans 14 amino acids. Germline V gene data show CDR1 as LNHDA and CDR2 as SQIVND (reference sequence). CDR3 DNA: TGTGCCAGTAGTATAGGAGGAGGGTCCGGTGAGCAGTTCTTC. The encoded protein is CASSIGGGSGEQFF.

This sequence joins TRBV30 and TRBJ2-1; a possible D gene is TRBD1 (5 bases). The CDR3 runs 12 residues. CDR1 GTSNPN and CDR2 SVGIG come from the germline V gene (reference sequence). Between the trimmed V and J ends, which lost 3 bases and 8 bases, there was a span of 11 bases. The CDR3 protein is CAWSQGSDEQFF. The CDR3 DNA sequence: TGTGCCTGGAGCCAGGGTTCTGATGAGCAGTTCTTC.

The gene calls are TRBV9 and TRBJ1-2; D might be TRBD1 (6 bases). Between the trimmed V and J ends, which lost 3 bases and 0 bases, there was a span of 24 bases. The CDR3 is made up of 19 amino acids. In germline, CDR1 is SGDLS, CDR2 YYNGEE. The CDR3 DNA reads TGTGCCAGCAGCGCCCGTGGGGGCCGGGGAGGGGTGGCTAACTATGGCTACACCTTC. The encoded protein is CASSARGGRGGVANYGYTF.

This chain connects TRBV2 to TRBJ2-6, with a weak D call TRBD1 (6 bases). CDR1 is SNHLY and CDR2 is FYNNEI in the germline V gene. The CDR3 is made up of 16 amino acids. V lost 10 bases and J 0 bases, leaving 16 bases between the germline ends. Written as DNA, the CDR3 is TGTGCCACCTCCGAGACAGGTGACTCTGGGGCCAACGTCCTGACTTTC. Encoded protein: CATSETGDSGANVLTF.